What follows are 28 T cell receptor beta chains derived from one specimen sequenced in a study of persistence of HIV-infected CD4 T cells. The stimulus was lysate of CMV-infected fibroblasts, around 10 ug/mL. Sorting of responding CD4+ T cells relied on upregulated CD40 ligand together with CD69. For these TCRs, the target antigens are not known. The libraries were made with immunoSEQ version 4 in survey mode. The protocol was immunoSEQ multiplex PCR, while the TCRdb copy is restricted to in-frame clones and leaves out a portion. The profile shows 5,500 to 8,500 clones, around three quarters of them singletons. The starting material was CD4+ T cells sorted from PBMCs after roughly 18-hour stimulation, obtained from a patient who received antiretroviral therapy. These receptors all come from an adult woman with HIV who was CMV-seropositive.

This chain links TRBV21-1 with TRBJ2-7; TRBD2, the table's D call, was not compared with the DNA. TRBV21-1 is classified as a pseudogene. The CDR3 has 14 residues. CDR3 nucleotides: TGTGCCAGCAGCAAATACCGCCTAGTCTACGAGCAGTACTTC. Protein product: CASSKYRLVYEQYF.

This clone was observed a few times. This sequence joins TRBV6-4 and TRBJ2-3; 12 nucleotides align to TRBD2. The CDR3 covers 16 residues. Trimming took 3 bases from V and 6 from J; bases not matched to a gene: 7. Germline V gene sequence: CDR1 MRHNA, CDR2 SNTAGT. CDR3 residues: CASSEFTSGGQDTQYF. The CDR3 DNA is TGTGCCAGCAGTGAATTTACTAGCGGGGGGCAGGATACGCAGTATTTT.

V gene TRBV9 combines with J gene TRBJ2-1; D perhaps matches TRBD2 (6 bases). Germline-derived CDR1 and CDR2 are SGDLS and YYNGEE. V shed 0 bases and J shed 7 bases, with 14 bases lying between them. The CDR3 totals 15 residues. CDR3 amino acids: CASSVAGEGLNEQFF. Here the CDR3 DNA reads TGTGCCAGCAGCGTAGCGGGAGAAGGTCTTAATGAGCAGTTCTTC.

A few counts support this clone. V gene TRBV7-2 combines with J gene TRBJ1-2, with D perhaps TRBD1 (5 bases). Trimming removed 5 bases at V and 4 bases at J, with 11 bases between. The CDR3 runs 13 residues. CDR1 SGHTA and CDR2 FQGNSA come from the germline V gene. DNA of the CDR3: TGTGCCAGCAGCGATTTGAGGGGCTATGGCTACACCTTC. Protein: CASSDLRGYGYTF.

The V call is TRBV24-1, the J call TRBJ2-1; D is perhaps TRBD1 (6 bases). The V end lost 5 bases, the J end lost 1 base, and 11 bases lay between the germline ends. The germline gives CDR1 KGHDR, CDR2 SFDVKD. CDR3 size: 15 residues. This chain's CDR3 is CATSVPQGSYNEQFF. In DNA, the CDR3 is TGTGCCACCAGTGTTCCCCAGGGGTCCTACAATGAGCAGTTCTTC.

The rearrangement joins TRBV7-6 to TRBJ2-2, with 9 bases that match TRBD2. This CDR3 comprises 15 residues. Germline trimming cut 7 bases from V and 5 bases from J; bases unmatched to any gene: 8. The germline CDR1 and CDR2 sequences are SGHVS and FNYEAQ. The CDR3 spells CASTVGSGGTGELFF. CDR3 DNA sequence: TGTGCCAGCACCGTCGGAAGCGGGGGGACCGGGGAGCTGTTTTTT.

The chain couples TRBV6-1 to TRBJ2-7, with TRBD1 matching over 9 bases. Per germline, CDR1 MNHNS and CDR2 SASEGT. The CDR3 consists of 16 residues. The V segment lost 2 bases and the J segment 0 bases; nucleotides outside the gene matches: 5. CDR3 sequence reads: CASSEQRTGVSYEQYF. The CDR3 DNA reads as TGTGCCAGCAGTGAACAAAGGACAGGGGTCTCCTACGAGCAGTACTTC.

The rearrangement uses TRBV2 and TRBJ1-2; 10 nucleotides line up with TRBD1. Germline assignment: CDR1 SNHLY and CDR2 FYNNEI. After removal of 4 bases from V and 6 bases from J, the junction contained 2 bases not matched to a gene. The CDR3 length is 13 residues. This CDR3 reads CASSGGTGDGYTF. CDR3 nucleotide sequence: TGTGCCAGCAGTGGGGGGACAGGGGATGGCTACACCTTC.

The gene calls are TRBV19 and TRBJ2-7; TRBD1 aligns across 8 bases. The CDR3 totals 14 residues. Trimming at V came to 3 bases and at J to 5 bases, leaving 6 bases not matched to a gene. Germline CDR1 LNHDA, CDR2 SQIVND (reference sequence). The DNA for the CDR3 is TGTGCCAGTAGTATTGCAGGGGGCAACCACGAGCAGTACTTC. The encoded protein is CASSIAGGNHEQYF.

The genes are TRBV30 and TRBJ2-7; TRBD1 agrees at 9 bases. The ends lost 2 bases at V and 6 bases at J; junction bases unmatched: 2. Germline CDR1 is GTSNPN and CDR2 is SVGIG (reference sequence). The length of the CDR3 is 12 residues. In DNA form, the CDR3 reads TGTGCCTGGAGTAGACAGGGGGGCGAGCAGTACTTC. Protein product: CAWSRQGGEQYF.

DNA for the CDR3: TGCGCCAGCAGCCGGGGAGCACAGGGGTCCGCGAACACTGAAGCTTTCTTT. Translating gives CASSRGAQGSANTEAFF. This chain joins TRBV5-1 and TRBJ1-1, with 7 nucleotides matching TRBD1. After removal of 4 bases from V and 1 base from J, the junction contained 13 bases not matched to a gene. CDR3 length: 17 amino acids. The germline gives CDR1 SGHRS, CDR2 YFSETQ.

The chain links TRBV19 to TRBJ2-2, with D perhaps TRBD1 (6 bases). V lost 1 base and J lost 5, with 11 bases in between. CDR1 is LNHDA and CDR2 is SQIVND in the germline V gene (reference sequence). This CDR3 contains 15 residues. CDR3 nucleotides: TGTGCCAGTAGTATAGCGTTAGGGGGAACCGGGGAGCTGTTTTTT. Translation gives CASSIALGGTGELFF.

The chain couples TRBV28 to TRBJ1-1; the D is unclear. This CDR3 has 13 residues. V was shortened by 4 bases and J by 1 base, with 7 bases between the two germline ends. In germline, CDR1 is MDHEN, CDR2 SYDVKM. This chain's CDR3 is CASSSQPNTEAFF. The CDR3 nucleotides are TGTGCCAGCAGTTCACAGCCGAACACTGAAGCTTTCTTT.

V gene TRBV29-1 combines with J gene TRBJ2-7; D is perhaps TRBD2 (6 bases). This CDR3 has 13 amino acids. V lost 1 base and J lost 5, with 12 bases in between. Per germline, CDR1 SQVTM and CDR2 ANQGSEA. In nucleotides, the CDR3 is TGCAGCGTTGAAGGGGGGAGGCGCCACGAGCAGTACTTC. Amino acid sequence: CSVEGGRRHEQYF.

The V call is TRBV4-3, the J call TRBJ1-5; 8 bases are a match to TRBD1. Germline assignment: CDR1 LGHNA and CDR2 YSLEER. The CDR3 is 15 amino acids. The V segment lost 2 bases and the J segment 5 bases; nucleotides outside the gene matches: 5. The CDR3 coding sequence is TGCGCCAGCAGCCAACAAGACAGGGGAGATCAGCCCCAGCATTTT. Encoded protein: CASSQQDRGDQPQHF.

V and J are TRBV13 and TRBJ1-3; D gene ambiguous. Deletions cut 4 bases from V and 4 bases from J, with 17 bases between. CDR3 length equals 16 residues. CDR1 PRHDT and CDR2 FYEKMQ come from the germline V gene (reference sequence). CDR3 DNA sequence: TGTGCCAGCAGCTCCCGGATGGACCCCAGGGGAAACACCATATATTTT. It codes for CASSSRMDPRGNTIYF.

V is TRBV5-6 and J is TRBJ1-1, with D maybe TRBD1 (5 bases). CDR3 length: 15 residues. The V end lost 0 bases, the J end lost 5 bases, and 14 bases lay between the germline ends. CDR1 and CDR2 from the germline V gene are SGHDT and YYEEEE. This CDR3 is CASSLAGGGKTEAFF. The CDR3 DNA sequence: TGTGCCAGCAGCTTGGCCGGGGGAGGGAAGACTGAAGCTTTCTTT.

J is TRBJ2-1 and V is TRBV11-1; D remains ambiguous. Germline V gene data show CDR1 as SGHAT and CDR2 as FQDESV (reference sequence). The CDR3 is 13 residues long. Trimming took off 1 base at V and 3 bases at J, with 4 bases between the two ends. The CDR3 DNA reads TGTGCCAGCAGCTTAGGGTACTACAATGAGCAGTTCTTC. It is translated as CASSLGYYNEQFF.

V gene TRBV11-3 combines with J gene TRBJ1-5; the D gene is possibly TRBD1 (6 bases). The CDR3 length is 15 residues. V was cut by 6 bases and J by 2 bases, with 14 bases left in between. CDR1 SGHNT and CDR2 YENEEA come from the germline V gene. CDR3 bases: TGTGCCAGCAGGAGGGGGGCGGTTGGCAATCAGCCCCAGCATTTT. This codes for CASRRGAVGNQPQHF. Full variable domain (missing parts from reference TRBV11-3 and TRBJ1-5): EAGVVQSPRYKIIEKKQPVAFWCNPISGHNTLYWYLQNLGQGPELLIRYENEEAVDDSQLPKDRFSAERLKGVDSTLKIQPAELGDSAVYLCASRRGAVGNQPQHFGDGTRLSIL.

A single count supports this clone. The chain uses TRBV18 and TRBJ1-6; D unclear. Germline V CDR1 and CDR2: KGHSH, LQKENI. V gave up 3 bases and J gave up 6 bases, with 15 bases separating them. The CDR3 loop spans 16 amino acids. CDR3 residues: CASSPTWAVGNSPLHF. The CDR3 DNA reads as TGTGCCAGCTCACCCACCTGGGCAGTGGGTAATTCACCCCTCCACTTT.

The genes are TRBV19 and TRBJ1-2, with TRBD1 matching over 9 bases. Losses at the gene ends were 5 bases for V and 6 bases for J; bases not matched to a gene: 7. Germline V gene lookup returns CDR1 LNHDA and CDR2 SQIVND (reference sequence). This CDR3 comprises 14 residues. CDR3 region: CASSVGTGYDGYTF. The CDR3 DNA reads TGTGCCAGTAGTGTGGGGACAGGGTATGATGGCTACACCTTC.

In its sample, this clone was seen a few times. The rearrangement uses TRBV7-9 and TRBJ2-2, with 13 bases identical to TRBD2. With V trimmed by 10 bases and J by 6 bases, 5 bases remained unmatched. In germline, CDR1 is SEHNR, CDR2 FQNEAQ (reference sequence). The CDR3 has 14 amino acids. Here the CDR3 reads CAILGLAGSGELFF. The CDR3 nucleotides are TGTGCCATCCTGGGACTAGCGGGGTCCGGGGAGCTGTTTTTT.

This clone has a handful of counts. V gene TRBV7-6 combines with J gene TRBJ2-3; TRBD2 aligns across 15 bases. The V gene's germline CDR1 is SGHVS and CDR2 FNYEAQ. With V trimmed by 1 base and J by 12 bases, 5 bases remained unmatched. The CDR3 is made up of 15 amino acids. The CDR3 DNA reads as TGTGCCAGCAGCTTAGACGGGACTAGCGGGGGGTTCCAGTATTTT. Protein sequence: CASSLDGTSGGFQYF. The whole variable domain, remainder taken from reference TRBV7-6 and TRBJ2-3, is GAGVSQSPRYKVTKRGQDVALRCDPISGHVSLYWYRQALGQGPEFLTYFNYEAQQDKSGLPNDRFSAERPEGSISTLTIQRTEQRDSAMYRCASSLDGTSGGFQYFGPGTRLTVL.

This sequence joins TRBV5-4 and TRBJ2-1; 8 nucleotides match TRBD1. This CDR3 comprises 15 residues. CDR1 is SGHNT, CDR2 YYREEE, per germline (reference sequence). The V segment lost 0 bases and the J segment 5 bases; nucleotides outside the gene matches: 4. DNA for the CDR3: TGTGCCAGCAGCTTGGGTGGACAGGGAAACAATGAGCAGTTCTTC. Translating it yields CASSLGGQGNNEQFF.

This chain uses TRBV19 with TRBJ2-2, with D possibly TRBD1 on 6 matching bases. Germline lookup yields CDR1 LNHDA and CDR2 SQIVND (reference sequence). Trimming left V 4 bases short and J 7 bases short, with 16 bases between. The CDR3 covers 15 residues. The CDR3 DNA sequence: TGTGCCAGTAGTAGGTACAGGGTGGATGGCGGGGAGCTGTTTTTT. Protein sequence: CASSRYRVDGGELFF.

The chain combines TRBV18 with TRBJ2-1, with a tentative D call TRBD1 (6 bases). This CDR3 comprises 15 residues. V was cut by 2 bases and J by 9 bases, with 17 bases left in between. Germline-derived CDR1 and CDR2 are KGHSH and LQKENI. The CDR3 here is CASSPGGTGRGEQFF. The CDR3 DNA reads TGTGCCAGCTCACCAGGGGGCACGGGTCGGGGTGAGCAGTTCTTC.

This sequence joins TRBV2 and TRBJ2-2; D is uncertain. V was clipped by 7 bases and J by 4 bases, with 10 bases between them. Germline CDR1 reads SNHLY; CDR2 reads FYNNEI. This CDR3 has 13 residues. CDR3 region: CASTLGTTGELFF. In DNA form, the CDR3 reads TGTGCCAGCACCCTAGGTACCACCGGGGAGCTGTTTTTT.

The chain employs TRBV27 and TRBJ1-2; 8 nucleotides match TRBD1. V shed 6 bases, J shed 6 bases, and the junction held 9 bases outside the gene matches. The V gene's germline CDR1 is MNHEY and CDR2 SMNVEV (reference sequence). CDR3 length equals 14 residues. CDR3 DNA: TGTGCCAGCAGCTCAATTTCAGGGGGCAATGGCTACACCTTC. The encoded protein is CASSSISGGNGYTF.